This paragraph covers one T cell receptor beta chain sequence. Cohort assignment relied on participant-reported clinical history. The data belong to a study of blood T cell repertoires in COVID-19. Original analysis: Amplified reference gene primers provided the basis for estimating nucleated cell counts. Clones were read by immunoSEQ multiplex PCR, and TCRdb kept only the in-frame ones, dropping some. The DNA was the basis for D and trimming; V, J and clone size are from that table. This table has approximately 300,000 clones, 92% appearing once. The material sequenced was PBMCs or T cells enriched from blood (not recorded which). This clonotype was obtained from a woman aged 30 to 39 who had recovered from COVID-19.

CDR3 sequence: CSDTKGQGASEQFF. As DNA, the CDR3 is TGCAGCGATACAAAGGGACAGGGGGCGAGTGAGCAGTTCTTC. The chain is built from TRBV29-1 and TRBJ2-1; 12 bases agree with TRBD1. CDR3 size: 14 residues. CDR1 SQVTM and CDR2 ANQGSEA come from the germline V gene. J was trimmed by 9 bases and V by 7 bases; bases with no gene match: 10.